The present entry profiles one T cell receptor beta chain with its context. Its binding antigen is unknown. Base qualities are missing; no much larger clone stands one base away. The time point label on this specimen signifies: baseline before first vaccination. Vaccinee samples came from UK trials COV001 and COV002, including a single-blind randomized controlled phase 2/3 trial of AZD1222 (ChAdOx1 nCoV-19) in healthy adults. Trial participant PBMC samples were collected at day 0 and day 28 after the second dose for TCRbeta chain sequencing. This sample was taken from a study of T cell responses to AZD1222 COVID-19 vaccine (dated by TCRdb to the early 2020s). In terms of the full investigation: AZD1222 recipients whose second dose came at about 4 weeks and those whose second dose came at about 12 weeks were combined into one group, since spike-specific TCR depth and breadth did not differ between the two schedules. Enrollment into the trials was organized by age into subgroups of 18-55, 56-69 and 70-plus years, and those subgroups contained roughly 150, 30 and 60 TCR-sequenced participants, respectively. A total of roughly 240 trial participants underwent TCR sequencing, of whom about 200 received two doses of AZD1222 and some 26 received two doses of the MenACWY control vaccine.

The CDR3 regions of human TCRbeta chains were subjected to immunosequencing. Processing in the source paper ran as follows. TCRs in the repertoires were compared against a reference library of SARS-CoV-2-specific TCRs that had been generated with the MIRA antigen-specificity platform. Breadth meant the fraction of unique TCRs that were SARS-CoV-2-associated, whereas depth meant the fraction of total T cells that were SARS-CoV-2-associated. Using the MIRA data, each spike-specific TCR was mapped to the spike region that the TCR reacts to and placed in a CD4 or CD8 class. Log10-transformed breadth and depth values were compared by one-way ANOVA with Sidak's multiple comparisons tests. In its TCRdb copy, this immuneACCESS table keeps in-frame sequences only and misses some clones. Where compared with another copy, unresolved V genes explain less than half of these, and the others have no known cause. V, J and clone size derive from that table, while D and trimming were established from the DNA sequence. In all, the sample holds over 130,000 clones, and about 90% of those were seen once. The ten biggest clones cover 3% to 4.5% of the sample.

V was cut back by 7 bases and J by 1 base, leaving a gap of 16 bases between them. CDR1 and CDR2 were assigned from the germline V gene (reference sequence) as MNHEY and SMNVEV. From the cysteine through the phenylalanine, the CDR3 covers 15 amino acids. Only the CDR3 DNA stays, 45 bases, in frame from base 1. What the research found in general, with its limitations: Conclusions about previously exposed vaccinees are limited because only six or seven AZD1222 recipients were SARS-CoV-2 seropositive at baseline. Because no day 14 peak-response samples were available, repertoires were characterized only after the peak T cell response. The vaccine-associated CD4 TCRs covered the entire spike protein, and the dominant responses fell in regions 160-218 and 743-854. The 56-69-year group was small, and its depth increase did not reach significance, likely because of low power. Most participants were white British and females outnumbered males, and the authors suggested that clonal diversity may have been underestimated. Reportedly, almost half of the unique spike-specific TCRs recognized epitopes lying outside the regions that are mutated in the B.1.351 and B.1.1.7 variants. A significant rise in spike-specific TCR breadth and depth was observed after two AZD1222 doses relative to day 0 and relative to MenACWY recipients.

This clonotype originated in an adult in good health. The sequenced sample was peripheral blood, obtained on day 0 of AZD1222 vaccination. The V and J segments used are TRBV27 and TRBJ1-1; TRBD1 is possibly the D segment (5 matching bases). The CDR3 has the sequence CASTMGPTWNTEAFF. DNA sequence: TGTGCCAGCACCATGGGGCCGACCTGGAACACTGAAGCTTTCTTT.